The clone carrying this T cell receptor (beta chain) turned up a few times. Its antigen is not known. Pregnant or lactating patients were excluded, as were those with uncontrolled infection or other autoimmune disease. Based on clinical symptoms, serum thyroxine and TRAb, thyroid ultrasound and orbital computed tomography, diagnoses were reached. This specimen comes from a study of T cells in Graves' hyperthyroidism and ophthalmopathy. Study-wide findings and caveats: Prediction of ophthalmopathy progression came a median roughly 6.4 months pre-onset.

CDR1 is MGHDK, CDR2 SYGVNS, per germline. Trimming shortened V by 4 bases and J by 2 bases, and 9 bases separated the two germline ends. This CDR3 region has 15 residues. TCR beta CDR3 regions were amplified from RNA. In the first-round RT-PCR of the TCR CDR3, the HTBI primer set was used. A single record per CDR3 protein comes from TCRdb applying MiXCR to the multiplex PCR reads. Of 490,000 or so distinct CDR3 sequences listed, 46% are singletons. The sample taken for sequencing was peripheral blood or thyroid tissue (not recorded which). This sequence joins TRBV25-1 and TRBJ2-6; D is perhaps TRBD2 (6 bases). The TCR comes from an adult woman with Graves' disease, either hyperthyroidism or ophthalmopathy (not recorded which). As DNA, the CDR3 is TGTGCCAGCAGTGCTTGGGAGGCTGGGGCCAACGTCCTGACTTTC. This encodes CASSAWEAGANVLTF.